This T cell receptor (beta chain) derives from a study of graft-versus-host responses after intestinal transplantation. Study-wide background: Recipients uniformly received anti-thymocyte globulin induction, followed by tacrolimus and steroids for two to four years.

Details on this clone: The antigen is not known.

Using immunoSEQ multiplex PCR, the repertoire was profiled, and TCRdb retains in-frame clones only, with some absent. The profile shows around 1,700 clones, roughly 91% of them singletons. V shed 1 base and J shed 5 bases, with 12 bases lying between them. From germline, CDR1 is PRHDT and CDR2 FYEKMQ (reference sequence). The CDR3 covers 14 residues. Findings and caveats of the study: The recipient marrow held GvH clones, and some of them showed up first in ileum or blood. Those patients showing graft-donor T cell macrochimerism displayed high graft-versus-host to host-versus-graft clonal ratios in allografts. An association linked early post-transplant HvG declines with peak circulating GvH clone levels.

This clonotype originated in a human patient who received an intestinal transplant, so some T cells may come from the graft donor. The sample was PBMCs, taken 16 days after intestinal transplant. The J gene is TRBJ2-7, the V gene TRBV13, with D unresolved. The CDR3, as DNA: TGTGCCAGCAGCTTAGTCCTACTCGATAACGAGCAGTACTTC. Protein product: CASSLVLLDNEQYF.